A single sample gave rise to the 21 T cell receptor beta chains below, sequenced in a study of T cells in Graves' hyperthyroidism and ophthalmopathy. Amplified regions were TCR beta CDR3 sequences from RNA transcripts. A set of HTBI primers served as the primers for a first-round RT-PCR of the TCR CDR3. TCRdb independently ran MiXCR on the multiplex PCR reads; one entry per CDR3 protein. Of around 540,000 distinct CDR3 sequences detected, about half appear once; the ten largest clones hold approximately 8.2%. Sequenced input: peripheral blood or thyroid tissue (not recorded which). Receptors originate from a woman younger than 35 with Graves' hyperthyroidism.

This clonotype was seen a single time. The gene calls are TRBV29-1 and TRBJ1-2; 11 bases map to TRBD1. This CDR3 is built from 12 residues. The germline CDR1 and CDR2 sequences are SQVTM and ANQGSEA. V was pared by 7 bases and J by 8 bases, with 6 bases of the junction left unmatched. As DNA, the CDR3 is TGCAGCGGATGGACAGGGGGCAGGGGCTACACCTTC. Translation: CSGWTGGRGYTF.

This clonotype was detected ten times or more. This rearrangement joins TRBV2 to TRBJ2-5, with no clear D. CDR1 is SNHLY and CDR2 is FYNNEI in the germline V gene. CDR3 length: 14 residues. V dropped 6 bases and J dropped 1 base, with 12 bases sitting between them. The CDR3 spells CASSDAQSQETQYF. DNA for the CDR3: TGTGCCAGCAGCGACGCACAGAGCCAAGAGACCCAGTACTTC. Using reference TRBV2 and TRBJ2-5 for the parts outside the CDR3, the full variable domain is EPEVTQTPSHQVTQMGQEVILRCVPISNHLYFYWYRQILGQKVEFLVSFYNNEISEKSEIFDDQFSVERPDGSNFTLKIRSTKLEDSAMYFCASSDAQSQETQYFGPGTRLLVL.

This clonotype was counted at least ten times. The chain joins TRBV7-2 to TRBJ2-7; 10 bases agree with TRBD1. Trimming removed 1 base from V and 3 bases from J; junction bases left unmatched: 3. CDR1 and CDR2 from the germline V gene are SGHTA and FQGNSA. This CDR3 is built from 15 residues. CDR3 bases: TGTGCCAGCAGCTTAGGAGGGACAGGGGACTACGAGCAGTACTTC. Translation gives CASSLGGTGDYEQYF.

A few counts support this clonotype. The CDR3 protein is CASSRNRGDYYGYTF. Written as DNA, the CDR3 is TGTGCCAGCAGCCGGAACAGGGGAGATTACTATGGCTACACCTTC. The gene calls are TRBV24-1 and TRBJ1-2; 7 nucleotides line up with TRBD1. Germline-derived CDR1 and CDR2 are KGHDR and SFDVKD. The ends lost 11 bases at V and 3 bases at J; junction bases unmatched: 14. The CDR3 runs 15 residues.

This clonotype appeared once. The chain couples TRBV7-9 to TRBJ2-7; TRBD2 matches at 10 bases. Near its end, the DNA agrees better with TRBJ2-1, so the J call may be wrong. The CDR3 runs 16 residues. Germline V gene data show CDR1 as SEHNR and CDR2 as FQNEAQ (reference sequence). DNA of the CDR3: TGTGCCAGCAGCCCTAGTCGGGGACTAGCGAACAATGAGCAGTTCTTC. Residues: CASSPSRGLANNEQFF.

The chain carries TRBV7-9 and TRBJ1-5; D unclear. The CDR3 is made up of 14 amino acids. Trimming removed 3 bases at V and 6 bases at J, with 12 bases between. CDR1 and CDR2 from the germline V gene are SEHNR and FQNEAQ (reference sequence). The CDR3 nucleotides read TGTGCCAGCAGCTTGCTTCCTGGAGCTCAGCCCCAGCATTTT. Translation: CASSLLPGAQPQHF.

This clonotype showed up just once. The chain carries TRBV29-1 and TRBJ2-5; the D gene could be TRBD1 or TRBD2 (5 bases each). Trimming took 8 bases from V and 1 from J, leaving 14 bases between them. Germline-derived CDR1 and CDR2 are SQVTM and ANQGSEA. This CDR3 contains 13 residues. CDR3 residues: CSHLGPIQETQYF. The CDR3 DNA is TGCAGCCATCTGGGACCGATCCAAGAGACCCAGTACTTC.

The genes are TRBV25-1 and TRBJ2-6; D gene unclear. The CDR3 length is 14 residues. Looked up from germline, CDR1 is MGHDK and CDR2 is SYGVNS. V was shortened by 5 bases and J by 6 bases, with 11 bases between the two germline ends. CDR3 DNA: TGTGCCAGCAGTAACCCCTGGGCGGCCAACGTCCTGACTTTC. Translated, it gives CASSNPWAANVLTF.

The V and J genes are TRBV28 and TRBJ1-5, with D unresolved. Germline V gives CDR1 MDHEN, CDR2 SYDVKM. CDR3 length equals 14 residues. Trimming shortened V by 2 bases and J by 4 bases, and 9 bases separated the two germline ends. The chain's CDR3 is CASSLSLGNQPQHF. The CDR3 DNA follows: TGTGCCAGCAGTTTAAGCTTAGGAAATCAGCCCCAGCATTTT.

The chain joins TRBV3-1 to TRBJ1-1, with D possibly TRBD1 on 5 matching bases. The germline V gene encodes CDR1 LGHDT and CDR2 YNNKEL (reference sequence). This CDR3 comprises 13 residues. V lost 0 bases and J lost 5, with 7 bases in between. CDR3 DNA: TGTGCCAGCAGCCAAGAGGGGGATACTGAAGCTTTCTTT. Amino acid sequence: CASSQEGDTEAFF.

V usage is TRBV2 and J usage is TRBJ2-7; 9 nucleotides line up with TRBD2. The CDR3 is 16 amino acids. With V trimmed by 5 bases and J by 0 bases, 8 bases remained unmatched. CDR1 is SNHLY and CDR2 is FYNNEI in the germline V gene. In DNA, the CDR3 is TGTGCCAGCAGTCCCGGGACTAGCCAGAGCTCCTACGAGCAGTACTTC. This sequence encodes CASSPGTSQSSYEQYF.

The genes are TRBV29-1 and TRBJ2-7; 10 positions agree with TRBD1. The V and J ends lost 5 bases and 3 bases, in that order; junction bases with no gene match: 7. This CDR3 region has 14 residues. The V gene's germline CDR1 is SQVTM and CDR2 ANQGSEA. The CDR3 coding sequence is TGCAGCGTTCTGCCGGGACAGGGGTACTACGAGCAGTACTTC. It is translated as CSVLPGQGYYEQYF.

The chain combines TRBV12-3 or TRBV12-4 with TRBJ1-4; D perhaps matches TRBD1 (6 bases). The CDR3 length is 15 residues. Trimming left V 1 base short and J 7 bases short, with 13 bases between. DNA of the CDR3: TGTGCCAGCAGTTTAGGCAGGGGTTACACTGAAAAACTGTTTTTT. Amino acids: CASSLGRGYTEKLFF.

The rearrangement joins TRBV12-3 or TRBV12-4 to TRBJ2-7; tentative D call: TRBD1 (6 bases). The CDR3 loop spans 15 amino acids. V shed 6 bases and J shed 2 bases, with 17 bases lying between them. The DNA for the CDR3 is TGTGCCAGCAGCCCTACCCGGGACAACACCTACGAGCAGTACTTC. Residues: CASSPTRDNTYEQYF.

CDR3 in amino acids: CASSRVLANTYEQYF. The DNA for the CDR3 is TGCGCCAGCAGCCGAGTGCTAGCGAACACCTACGAGCAGTACTTC. V and J are TRBV4-3 and TRBJ2-7, with D perhaps matching TRBD2 (6 bases). Trimming removed 4 bases at V and 2 bases at J, with 15 bases between. This CDR3 is 15 amino acids long. CDR1 and CDR2 (germline): LGHNA, YSLEER.

This clonotype has a handful of counts. An end of the junction does not agree with germline; a read error may underlie this. This sequence joins TRBV10-3 and TRBJ1-1; perhaps TRBD1 as D (5 bases). CDR1 ENHRY and CDR2 SYGVKD come from the germline V gene. This CDR3 has 13 amino acids. As DNA, the CDR3 is TGTGCCAGCAGTAGACAGCCGAACACTGAAGCTTTCTTT. Its protein product is CASSRQPNTEAFF.

This clonotype was counted many times. This sequence joins TRBV7-3 and TRBJ1-1; D unclear. The CDR3 extends over 15 amino acids. Germline assignment: CDR1 SGHTA and CDR2 FQGTGA. V was clipped by 2 bases and J by 5 bases, with 15 bases between them. The CDR3 loop is CASSLEGPGGTEAFF. CDR3 sequence (DNA): TGTGCCAGCAGCTTAGAAGGACCCGGAGGGACTGAAGCTTTCTTT.

This clonotype appeared once. The junction differs from germline at one of its ends, possibly a read error. The chain joins TRBV29-1 to TRBJ1-2, with D possibly TRBD1 on 6 matching bases. The germline V gene encodes CDR1 SQVTM and CDR2 ANQGSEA. CDR3 length equals 15 residues. The CDR3 region has the DNA TGCAGCGTTGAAGATCGGGGCAGGGGAGGCTATGGCTGCACCTTC. Translating it yields CSVEDRGRGGYGCTF.

V usage is TRBV29-1 and J usage is TRBJ2-5, with a possible D match to TRBD1 (5 bases). V was shortened by 4 bases and J by 10 bases, with 10 bases between the two germline ends. The CDR3 sequence is 10 residues long. Germline V CDR1 and CDR2: SQVTM, ANQGSEA. The CDR3 protein is CSVVEQGQYF. DNA for the CDR3: TGCAGCGTTGTAGAGCAGGGCCAGTACTTC.

V and J are TRBV15 and TRBJ2-2, with TRBD1 matching over 8 bases. Germline CDR1 is LNHNV and CDR2 is YYDKDF (reference sequence). The CDR3 contains 13 residues. Trimming at V came to 5 bases and at J to 7 bases, leaving 3 bases not matched to a gene. CDR3 sequence: CATSGQGVGELFF. CDR3 nucleotide sequence: TGTGCCACCAGCGGACAGGGTGTCGGGGAGCTGTTTTTT.

This clonotype was counted between two and nine times. The chain joins TRBV12-3 or TRBV12-4 to TRBJ1-5; no reliable D call. Between the trimmed V and J ends, which lost 5 bases and 3 bases, there was a span of 11 bases. The length of the CDR3 is 14 residues. DNA for the CDR3: TGTGCCAGCAGTGGGTGGGAATCCAATCAGCCCCAGCATTTT. This translates into CASSGWESNQPQHF.